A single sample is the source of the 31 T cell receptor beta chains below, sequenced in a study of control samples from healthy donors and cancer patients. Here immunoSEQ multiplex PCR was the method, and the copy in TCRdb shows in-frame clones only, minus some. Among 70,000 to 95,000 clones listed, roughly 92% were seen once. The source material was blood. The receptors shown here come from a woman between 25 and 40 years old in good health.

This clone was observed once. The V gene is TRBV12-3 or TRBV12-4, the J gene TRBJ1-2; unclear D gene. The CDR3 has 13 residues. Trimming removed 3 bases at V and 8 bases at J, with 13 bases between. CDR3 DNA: TGTGCCAGCAGTTTGAGGCAGACCGAAGGCTACACCTTC. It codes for CASSLRQTEGYTF.

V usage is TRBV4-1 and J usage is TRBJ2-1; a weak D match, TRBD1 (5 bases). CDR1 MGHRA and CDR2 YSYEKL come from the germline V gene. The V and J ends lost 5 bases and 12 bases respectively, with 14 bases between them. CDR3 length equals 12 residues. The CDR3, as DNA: TGCGCCAGCAGCTATCAGGGCTGGCGGCAGTTCTTC. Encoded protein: CASSYQGWRQFF.

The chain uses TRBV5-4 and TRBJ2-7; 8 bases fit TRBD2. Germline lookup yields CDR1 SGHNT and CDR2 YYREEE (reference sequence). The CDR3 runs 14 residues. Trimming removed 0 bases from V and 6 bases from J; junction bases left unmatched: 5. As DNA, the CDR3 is TGTGCCAGCAGCTTGGAGTCTGCGGGGGGCGAGCAGTACTTC. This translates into CASSLESAGGEQYF.

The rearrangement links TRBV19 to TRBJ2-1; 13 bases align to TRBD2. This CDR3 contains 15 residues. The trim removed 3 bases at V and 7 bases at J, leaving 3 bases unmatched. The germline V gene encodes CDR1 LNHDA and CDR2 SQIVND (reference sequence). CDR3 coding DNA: TGTGCCAGTAGTATTACTAGCGGGAGGGGAAATGAGCAGTTCTTC. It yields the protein CASSITSGRGNEQFF. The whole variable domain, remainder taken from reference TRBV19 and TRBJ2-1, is DGGITQSPKYLFRKEGQNVTLSCEQNLNHDAMYWYRQDPGQGLRLIYYSQIVNDFQKGDIAEGYSVSREKKESFPLTVTSAQKNPTAFYLCASSITSGRGNEQFFGPGTRLTVL.

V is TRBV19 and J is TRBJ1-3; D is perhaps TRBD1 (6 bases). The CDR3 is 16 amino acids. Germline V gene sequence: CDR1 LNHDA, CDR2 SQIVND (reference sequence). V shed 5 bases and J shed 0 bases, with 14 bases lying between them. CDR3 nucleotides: TGTGCCAGTAGTCCCTGGACAGTTTACTCTGGAAACACCATATATTTT. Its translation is CASSPWTVYSGNTIYF.

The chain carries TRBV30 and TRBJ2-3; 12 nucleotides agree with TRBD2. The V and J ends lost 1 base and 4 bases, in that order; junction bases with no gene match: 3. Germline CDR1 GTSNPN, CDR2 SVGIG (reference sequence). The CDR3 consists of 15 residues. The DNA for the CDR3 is TGTGCCTGGAGTGCTCTAGCGGGAGGGTCAGATACGCAGTATTTT. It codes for CAWSALAGGSDTQYF.

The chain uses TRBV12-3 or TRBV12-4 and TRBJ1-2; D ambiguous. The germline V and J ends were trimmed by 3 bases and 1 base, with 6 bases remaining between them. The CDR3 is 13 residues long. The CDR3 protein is CASSFAGNYGYTF. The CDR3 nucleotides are TGTGCCAGCAGTTTTGCGGGTAACTATGGCTACACCTTC.

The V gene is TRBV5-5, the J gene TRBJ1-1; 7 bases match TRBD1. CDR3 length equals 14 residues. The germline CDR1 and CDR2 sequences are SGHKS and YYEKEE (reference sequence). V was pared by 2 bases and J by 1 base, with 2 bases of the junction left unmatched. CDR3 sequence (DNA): TGTGCCAGCAGCTTAGACAGGGCGAACACTGAAGCTTTCTTT. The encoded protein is CASSLDRANTEAFF.

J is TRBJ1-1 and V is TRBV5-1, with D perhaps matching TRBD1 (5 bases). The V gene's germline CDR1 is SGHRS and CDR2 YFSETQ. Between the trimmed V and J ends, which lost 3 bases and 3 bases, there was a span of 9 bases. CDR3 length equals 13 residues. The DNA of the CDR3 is TGCGCCAGCAGCTCCGTGGGGGACACTGAAGCTTTCTTT. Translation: CASSSVGDTEAFF.

CDR3 protein: CAWSARLAGGRNEQFF. The CDR3 nucleotides are TGTGCCTGGAGTGCGCGACTAGCGGGGGGGCGAAATGAGCAGTTCTTC. The rearrangement joins TRBV30 to TRBJ2-1; TRBD2 agrees at 14 bases. The trim removed 1 base at V and 7 bases at J, leaving 6 bases unmatched. The CDR3 has 16 amino acids. CDR1 and CDR2 from the germline V gene are GTSNPN and SVGIG (reference sequence).

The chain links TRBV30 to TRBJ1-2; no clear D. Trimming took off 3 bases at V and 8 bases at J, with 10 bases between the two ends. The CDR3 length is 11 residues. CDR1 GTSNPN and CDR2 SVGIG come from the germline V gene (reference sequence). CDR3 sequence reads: CAWSLTRGYTF. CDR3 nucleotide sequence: TGTGCCTGGAGCCTTACTCGGGGCTACACCTTC.

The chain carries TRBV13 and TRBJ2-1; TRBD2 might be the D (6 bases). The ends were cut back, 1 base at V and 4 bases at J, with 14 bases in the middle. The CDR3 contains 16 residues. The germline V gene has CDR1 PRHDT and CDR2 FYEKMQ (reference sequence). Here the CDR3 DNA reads TGTGCCAGCAGCTTAGAGGCGCTAGCGATATACAATGAGCAGTTCTTC. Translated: CASSLEALAIYNEQFF.

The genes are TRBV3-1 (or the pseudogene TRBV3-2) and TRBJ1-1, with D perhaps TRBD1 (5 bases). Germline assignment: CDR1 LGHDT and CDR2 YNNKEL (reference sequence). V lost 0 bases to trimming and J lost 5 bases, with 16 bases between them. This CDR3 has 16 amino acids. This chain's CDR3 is CASSQDSRGRGTEAFF. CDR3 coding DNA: TGTGCCAGCAGCCAAGATAGTAGGGGAAGAGGGACTGAAGCTTTCTTT.

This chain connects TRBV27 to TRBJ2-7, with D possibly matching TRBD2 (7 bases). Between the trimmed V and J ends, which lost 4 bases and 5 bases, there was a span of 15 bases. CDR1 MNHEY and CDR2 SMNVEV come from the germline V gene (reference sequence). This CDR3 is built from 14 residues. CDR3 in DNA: TGTGCCAGCAGTTACAGGGAGGGGGTGGACGAGCAGTACTTC. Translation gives CASSYREGVDEQYF.

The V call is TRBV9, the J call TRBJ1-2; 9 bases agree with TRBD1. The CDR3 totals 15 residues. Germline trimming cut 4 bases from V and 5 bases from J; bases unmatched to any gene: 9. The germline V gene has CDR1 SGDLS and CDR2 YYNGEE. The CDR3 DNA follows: TGTGCCAGCAGCCTAGGGACAGGGAATTTTTATGGCTACACCTTC. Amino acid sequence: CASSLGTGNFYGYTF.

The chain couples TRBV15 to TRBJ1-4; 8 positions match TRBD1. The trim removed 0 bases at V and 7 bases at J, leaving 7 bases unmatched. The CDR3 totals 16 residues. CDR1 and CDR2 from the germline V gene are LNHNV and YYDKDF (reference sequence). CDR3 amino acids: CATSRDRQGILEKLFF. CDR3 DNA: TGTGCCACCAGCAGAGACAGACAGGGGATTCTTGAAAAACTGTTTTTT. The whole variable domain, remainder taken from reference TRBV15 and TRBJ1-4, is DAMVIQNPRYQVTQFGKPVTLSCSQTLNHNVMYWYQQKSSQAPKLLFHYYDKDFNNEADTPDNFQSRRPNTSFCFLDIRSPGLGDTAMYLCATSRDRQGILEKLFFGSGTQLSVL.

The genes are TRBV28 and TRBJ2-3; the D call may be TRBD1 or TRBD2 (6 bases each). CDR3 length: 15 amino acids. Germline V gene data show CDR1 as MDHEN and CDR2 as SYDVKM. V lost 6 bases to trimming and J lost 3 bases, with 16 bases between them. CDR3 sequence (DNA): TGTGCCAGCAGCATCCCGGGGGCAAGAACAGATACGCAGTATTTT. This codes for CASSIPGARTDTQYF.

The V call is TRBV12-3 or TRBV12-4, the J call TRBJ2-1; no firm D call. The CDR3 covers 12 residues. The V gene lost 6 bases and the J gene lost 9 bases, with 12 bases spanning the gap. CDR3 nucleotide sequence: TGTGCCAGCAGACACCTAGGTACTGAGCAGTTCTTC. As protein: CASRHLGTEQFF.

The CDR3 is CASSIRGPHSSSPNSGNTIYF. The CDR3 DNA reads TGTGCCAGTAGTATCAGGGGGCCTCATTCATCATCGCCAAACTCTGGAAACACCATATATTTT. V is TRBV19 and J is TRBJ1-3; 8 nucleotides align to TRBD1. V was clipped by 3 bases and J by 0 bases; unmatched bases: 19. This CDR3 region has 21 residues. The germline V gene encodes CDR1 LNHDA and CDR2 SQIVND (reference sequence).

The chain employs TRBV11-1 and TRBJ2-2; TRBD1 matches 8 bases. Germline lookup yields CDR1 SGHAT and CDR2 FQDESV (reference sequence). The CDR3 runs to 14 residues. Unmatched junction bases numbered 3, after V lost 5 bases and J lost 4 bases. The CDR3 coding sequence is TGTGCCAGCAGCCGGACAGGGCCCACCGGGGAGCTGTTTTTT. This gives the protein CASSRTGPTGELFF.

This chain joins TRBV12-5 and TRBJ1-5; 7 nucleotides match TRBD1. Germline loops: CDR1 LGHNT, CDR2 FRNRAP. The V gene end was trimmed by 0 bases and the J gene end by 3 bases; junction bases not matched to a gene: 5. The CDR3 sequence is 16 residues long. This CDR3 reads CASGLVLGQINQPQHF. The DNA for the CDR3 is TGTGCTAGTGGTTTGGTACTGGGACAGATCAATCAGCCCCAGCATTTT.

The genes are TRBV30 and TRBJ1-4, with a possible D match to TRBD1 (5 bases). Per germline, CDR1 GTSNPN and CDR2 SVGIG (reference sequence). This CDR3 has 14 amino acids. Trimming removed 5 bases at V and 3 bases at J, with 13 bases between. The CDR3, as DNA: TGTGCCTGGTCCCCCGGGGCCCCTAATGAAAAACTGTTTTTT. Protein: CAWSPGAPNEKLFF.

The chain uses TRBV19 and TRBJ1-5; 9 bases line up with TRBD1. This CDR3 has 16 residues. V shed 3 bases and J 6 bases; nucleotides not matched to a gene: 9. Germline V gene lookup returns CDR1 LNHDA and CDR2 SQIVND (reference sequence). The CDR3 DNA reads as TGTGCCAGTAGTATCCTTACAGGGGGCCGGGGTCAGCCCCAGCATTTT. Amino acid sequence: CASSILTGGRGQPQHF.

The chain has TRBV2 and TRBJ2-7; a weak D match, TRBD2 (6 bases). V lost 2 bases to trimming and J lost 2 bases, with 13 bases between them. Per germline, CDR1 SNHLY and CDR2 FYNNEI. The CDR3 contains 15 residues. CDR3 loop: CASSEPGVAAYEQYF. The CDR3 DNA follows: TGTGCCAGCAGTGAACCCGGGGTAGCGGCCTACGAGCAGTACTTC. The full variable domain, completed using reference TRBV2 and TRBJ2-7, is EPEVTQTPSHQVTQMGQEVILRCVPISNHLYFYWYRQILGQKVEFLVSFYNNEISEKSEIFDDQFSVERPDGSNFTLKIRSTKLEDSAMYFCASSEPGVAAYEQYFGPGTRLTVT.

CDR3 region: CASSIRSGTASSPLHF. In DNA form, the CDR3 reads TGTGCCAGTAGTATTAGGTCTGGGACAGCTTCTTCACCCCTCCACTTT. The chain combines TRBV19 with TRBJ1-6; 7 bases are a match to TRBD1. Trimming removed 3 bases from V and 9 bases from J; junction bases left unmatched: 11. Germline values: CDR1 LNHDA, CDR2 SQIVND (reference sequence). The CDR3 has 16 residues. Full variable domain (remainder filled in from reference TRBV19 and TRBJ1-6): DGGITQSPKYLFRKEGQNVTLSCEQNLNHDAMYWYRQDPGQGLRLIYYSQIVNDFQKGDIAEGYSVSREKKESFPLTVTSAQKNPTAFYLCASSIRSGTASSPLHFGNGTRLTVT.

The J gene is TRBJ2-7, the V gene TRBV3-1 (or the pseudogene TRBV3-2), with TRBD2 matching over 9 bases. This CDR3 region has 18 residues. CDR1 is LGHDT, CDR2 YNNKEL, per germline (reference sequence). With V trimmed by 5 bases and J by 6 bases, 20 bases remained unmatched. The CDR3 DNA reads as TGTGCCAGCAGCTCCATGATGCGGCTAGCGGGGATCGTGGTCGAGCAGTACTTC. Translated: CASSSMMRLAGIVVEQYF.

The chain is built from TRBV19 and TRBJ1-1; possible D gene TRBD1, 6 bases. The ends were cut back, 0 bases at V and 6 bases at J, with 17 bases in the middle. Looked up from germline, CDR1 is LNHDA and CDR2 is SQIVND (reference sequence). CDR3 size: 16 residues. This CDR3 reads CASSIEAGGTFAEAFF. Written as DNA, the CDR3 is TGTGCCAGTAGTATAGAAGCGGGCGGGACATTCGCTGAAGCTTTCTTT.

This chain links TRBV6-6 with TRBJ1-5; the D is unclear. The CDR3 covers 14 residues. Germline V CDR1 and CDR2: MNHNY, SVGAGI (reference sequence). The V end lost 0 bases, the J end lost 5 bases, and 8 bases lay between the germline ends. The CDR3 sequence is CASSYSSGDQPQHF. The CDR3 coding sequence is TGTGCCAGCAGTTACTCGTCTGGGGATCAGCCCCAGCATTTT.

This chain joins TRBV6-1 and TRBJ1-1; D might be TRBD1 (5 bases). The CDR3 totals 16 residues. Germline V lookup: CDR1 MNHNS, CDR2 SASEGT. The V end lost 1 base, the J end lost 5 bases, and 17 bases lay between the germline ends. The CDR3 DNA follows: TGTGCCAGCAGTGAAGGCTCCGACGGGGGGACGACTGAAGCTTTCTTT. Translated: CASSEGSDGGTTEAFF.

The CDR3 sequence is CASSSPRGTGLNTEAFF. DNA of the CDR3: TGTGCCAGCAGCTCCCCCCGGGGGACCGGACTGAACACTGAAGCTTTCTTT. The V and J genes are TRBV7-3 and TRBJ1-1, with D possibly matching TRBD1 (5 bases). The CDR3 consists of 17 residues. V lost 4 bases and J 0 bases, leaving 18 bases between the germline ends. Germline values: CDR1 SGHTA, CDR2 FQGTGA.

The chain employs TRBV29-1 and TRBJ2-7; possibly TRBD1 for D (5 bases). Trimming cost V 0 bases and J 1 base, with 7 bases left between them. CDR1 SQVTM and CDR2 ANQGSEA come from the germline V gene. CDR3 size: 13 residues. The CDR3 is CSVEDRVSYEQYF. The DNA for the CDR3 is TGCAGCGTTGAAGACAGGGTTTCCTACGAGCAGTACTTC.